One and the same sample provided the 30 T cell receptor beta chains below, sequenced in a study of metastatic and nonmetastatic thyroid tumors. TCRdb re-called clones via MiXCR from the PCR reads. This sample has about 93,000 clones; 10% to 15% occur once, and the top ten carry around 10%. No treatment had been given to any patient before thyroid surgery. The sample taken for sequencing was blood. The receptors shown here come from a female donor with papillary thyroid cancer or a benign thyroid nodule (not recorded which). Some clones in this sample may be carry-over from other donors' samples.

Of note for this clone: A single base separates this from a much larger clone, so it may be a read error. The gene calls are TRBV10-3 and TRBJ2-7; D perhaps matches TRBD1 (6 bases). The CDR3 contains 14 residues. The germline CDR1 and CDR2 sequences are ENHRY and SYGVKD. The V end was cut by 7 bases, the J end by 4 bases, with 17 bases between. CDR3 in amino acids: CAITDPGHQYEQYF. The CDR3 DNA sequence: TGTGCCATCACTGACCCGGGACATCAATACGAGCAGTACTTC.

This clone was counted at least ten times. The chain employs TRBV6-2 or TRBV6-3 and TRBJ2-1; TRBD1 might be the D (6 bases). With 8 bases removed from V and 7 bases from J, the gap between germline ends came to 18 bases. Germline lookup yields CDR1 MNHEY and CDR2 SVGEGT. The CDR3 length is 14 residues. The CDR3 sequence: CASLLGAQYNEQFF. The CDR3 DNA follows: TGTGCCAGCCTCCTGGGGGCTCAGTATAATGAGCAGTTCTTC.

There are many counts of this clone. The chain carries TRBV4-1 and TRBJ2-2; TRBD1 is a possible D gene (6 bases). V dropped 1 base and J dropped 5 bases, with 20 bases sitting between them. The germline V gene encodes CDR1 MGHRA and CDR2 YSYEKL. The CDR3 spans 18 residues. CDR3 bases: TGCGCCAGCAGCCAAGCCTACGCAGGGGTCTCGGTTACCGGGGAGCTGTTTTTT. Its translation: CASSQAYAGVSVTGELFF.

This clone was seen at least ten times. The rearrangement joins TRBV9 to TRBJ2-7, with D perhaps TRBD1 or TRBD2 (5 bases each). Germline V gene lookup returns CDR1 SGDLS and CDR2 YYNGEE. The CDR3 has 15 amino acids. V lost 0 bases, J lost 3 bases, and 13 bases lay in between. The CDR3 DNA reads TGTGCCAGCAGCGTAGCTGGGGGTGGCAACTACGAGCAGTACTTC. Amino acids: CASSVAGGGNYEQYF.

This clone was seen ten or more times. V is TRBV27 and J is TRBJ2-1; no definite D call. Germline-derived CDR1 and CDR2 are MNHEY and SMNVEV (reference sequence). V lost 3 bases and J lost 0, with 9 bases in between. The CDR3 loop spans 15 amino acids. The CDR3 DNA reads as TGTGCCAGCAGTTTTTGGTTAAACTCCTACAATGAGCAGTTCTTC. It encodes CASSFWLNSYNEQFF.

In this sample, this clone turned up many times. The CDR3 loop reads CASSLVGGQSYEQYF. DNA of the CDR3: TGTGCCAGCAGCTTGGTTGGGGGGCAGTCCTACGAGCAGTACTTC. The rearrangement uses TRBV5-4 and TRBJ2-7; D may be TRBD1 or TRBD2 (6 bases each). This CDR3 is 15 amino acids long. Germline V gene lookup returns CDR1 SGHNT and CDR2 YYREEE (reference sequence). The V gene lost 0 bases and the J gene lost 1 base, with 11 bases spanning the gap.

The chain is built from TRBV6-1 and TRBJ2-7; no firm D call. V lost 7 bases and J lost 7, with 14 bases in between. This CDR3 region has 12 residues. Germline V gives CDR1 MNHNS, CDR2 SASEGT. The CDR3 loop reads CASTEGCFEQYF. The CDR3 coding sequence is TGTGCCAGCACCGAAGGCTGTTTTGAGCAGTACTTC.

With respect to this clone: A clone one base away is much larger, so this may be a read error. The gene calls are TRBV5-4 and TRBJ2-7, with D unresolved. Germline CDR1 SGHNT, CDR2 YYREEE (reference sequence). The CDR3 length is 15 residues. The CDR3 loop reads CASILMAPTAYEQYF. The DNA for the CDR3 is TGTGCCAGCATCTTGATGGCTCCAACCGCCTACGAGCAGTACTTC.

This clone was picked up many times. The same CDR3 arises from other DNA sequences in this sample as well. As DNA, the CDR3 is TGTGCCAGCAGCCGCGGGCGGGGGACAAACACCGGGGAGCTGTTTTTT. This encodes CASSRGRGTNTGELFF. This chain links TRBV3-1 with TRBJ2-2; D is possibly TRBD2 (7 bases). The CDR3 length is 16 residues. The V gene lost 4 bases and the J gene lost 2 bases, with 14 bases spanning the gap. Germline values: CDR1 LGHDT, CDR2 YNNKEL (reference sequence).

The table lists this clone with many counts. The V gene is TRBV4-3, the J gene TRBJ2-7; tentative D call: TRBD1 (5 bases). The CDR3 extends over 16 amino acids. CDR1 is LGHNA, CDR2 YSLEER, per germline. Trimming cost V 4 bases and J 2 bases, with 18 bases left between them. Written as DNA, the CDR3 is TGCGCCAGCAGCCCCTTCGTCGGACACCTGACCTACGAGCAGTACTTC. Translating gives CASSPFVGHLTYEQYF.

This clone was detected ten times or more. The genes are TRBV6-2 or TRBV6-3 and TRBJ2-1; the match to TRBD1 covers 11 bases. Trimming cost V 4 bases and J 6 bases; bases outside gene matches: 5. CDR1 MNHEY and CDR2 SVGEGT come from the germline V gene. CDR3 size: 15 residues. The CDR3 loop is CASSFGQGASNEQFF. The CDR3, as DNA: TGTGCCAGCAGTTTTGGACAGGGGGCCTCCAATGAGCAGTTCTTC.

In the case of this clone: A junction boundary mismatches the germline segment, possibly from a read error. Other DNA sequences of this sample code for an identical CDR3. The chain recombines TRBV28 with TRBJ1-4; weak D call: TRBD1 (5 bases). CDR3 size: 16 residues. Germline V gene sequence: CDR1 MDHEN, CDR2 SYDVKM. CDR3 protein: CASSLSTGPFNEKLFF. CDR3 bases: TGTGCCAGCAGTCTTAGTACAGGCCCATTTAATGAGAAACTGTTCTTT.

This clone occurred many times. This CDR3 reads CSARDSGRVYNEQFF. CDR3 nucleotide sequence: TGCAGTGCTAGAGATAGCGGGAGGGTATACAATGAGCAGTTCTTC. This rearrangement joins TRBV20-1 to TRBJ2-1; TRBD2 aligns across 11 bases. Germline V CDR1 and CDR2: DFQATT, SNEGSKA (reference sequence). The CDR3 sequence is 15 residues long. The trim removed 0 bases at V and 4 bases at J, leaving 2 bases unmatched.

This clone was seen at least ten times. V gene TRBV12-3 or TRBV12-4 combines with J gene TRBJ2-7, with 9 bases matching TRBD1. Losses at the gene ends were 6 bases for V and 0 bases for J; bases not matched to a gene: 0. The length of the CDR3 is 13 residues. In DNA, the CDR3 is TGTGCCAGCAGGACAGGGGGCTCCTACGAGCAGTACTTC. This codes for CASRTGGSYEQYF.

This clone was detected ten times or more. The V call is TRBV6-2 or TRBV6-3, the J call TRBJ1-1; maybe TRBD1 (5 bases). V dropped 6 bases and J dropped 5 bases, with 19 bases sitting between them. The germline V gene encodes CDR1 MNHEY and CDR2 SVGEGT. This CDR3 contains 15 residues. CDR3 bases: TGTGCCAGCAGCCAAGGTCGGGGGGGAAGGACTGAAGCTTTCTTT. Translated, it gives CASSQGRGGRTEAFF.

This clone was observed a few times. V gene TRBV18 combines with J gene TRBJ1-1, with D tentatively TRBD1 (5 bases). Trimming left V 1 base short and J 4 bases short, with 19 bases between. The CDR3 runs 17 residues. Germline V gene sequence: CDR1 KGHSH, CDR2 LQKENI. CDR3 in amino acids: CASSPRGLGGLSTEAFF. Written as DNA, the CDR3 is TGTGCCAGCTCACCACGGGGTTTGGGGGGTTTAAGCACTGAAGCTTTCTTT.

This clone was counted a few times. Given a much more abundant clone one base away, this may be a read error. V is TRBV7-2 and J is TRBJ2-5; D remains unclear. The CDR3 spans 13 residues. Looked up from germline, CDR1 is SGHTA and CDR2 is FQGNSA. This chain's CDR3 is CAISFQLGETQYF. As DNA, the CDR3 is TGTGCCATCAGCTTCCAATTGGGAGAGACCCAGTACTTC.

To note about this clone: A clone one base away is much larger, so this may be a read error. This chain links TRBV5-4 with TRBJ2-2; a weak D match, TRBD2 (5 bases). The CDR3 is 13 amino acids. V gave up 5 bases and J gave up 6 bases, with 11 bases separating them. Germline assignment: CDR1 SGHNT and CDR2 YYREEE (reference sequence). The CDR3 spells CASRAEPSGELFF. The CDR3 DNA is TGTGCCAGCAGAGCGGAGCCCTCCGGGGAGCTGTTTTTT.

A few counts support this clone. This sequence joins TRBV7-9 and TRBJ2-4; perhaps D is TRBD1 or TRBD2 (5 bases each). Trimming removed 3 bases at V and 8 bases at J, with 14 bases between. There are 14 residues in the CDR3. Germline V gene lookup returns CDR1 SEHNR and CDR2 FQNEAQ (reference sequence). This chain's CDR3 is CASSFSTVGDIQYF. The CDR3 nucleotides are TGTGCCAGCAGCTTTTCAACTGTGGGGGACATTCAGTACTTC. Variable domain in full (rest from reference TRBV7-9 and TRBJ2-4): DTGVSQNPRHKITKRGQNVTFRCDPISEHNRLYWYRQTLGQGPEFLTYFQNEAQLEKSRLLSDRFSAERPKGSFSTLEIQRTEQGDSAMYLCASSFSTVGDIQYFGAGTRLSVL.

This clone showed up many times. The chain employs TRBV6-4 and TRBJ2-2; possibly TRBD2 for D (5 bases). The CDR3 spans 17 residues. Germline CDR1 is MRHNA and CDR2 is SNTAGT. Trimming shortened V by 4 bases and J by 3 bases, and 18 bases separated the two germline ends. This CDR3 is CASSARGFPPHTGELFF. DNA of the CDR3: TGTGCCAGCAGTGCTCGCGGGTTCCCACCCCACACCGGGGAGCTGTTTTTT.

The chain joins TRBV9 to TRBJ2-6; D unresolved. The germline V gene encodes CDR1 SGDLS and CDR2 YYNGEE. Trimming took off 4 bases at V and 4 bases at J, with 9 bases between the two ends. The CDR3 covers 14 residues. CDR3 bases: TGTGCCAGCAGCCCCGTGGGGGGGGCCAACGTCCTGACTTTC. Its protein product is CASSPVGGANVLTF. Supplemented by reference TRBV9 and TRBJ2-6, the full variable domain reads DSGVTQTPKHLITATGQRVTLRCSPRSGDLSVYWYQQSLDQGLQFLIQYYNGEERAKGNILERFSAQQFPDLHSELNLSSLELGDSALYFCASSPVGGANVLTFGAGSRLTVL.

This clone was picked up many times. The rearrangement links TRBV18 to TRBJ2-6; the D is unclear. V was cut by 7 bases and J by 2 bases, with 9 bases left in between. The CDR3 is 14 amino acids. CDR1 and CDR2 (germline): KGHSH, LQKENI. CDR3: CASLPAAGANVLTF. CDR3 DNA sequence: TGTGCCAGCTTACCGGCTGCTGGGGCCAACGTCCTGACTTTC.

This clone was seen more than once but under ten times. The chain is built from TRBV28 and TRBJ1-2, with D hard to call. The CDR3 runs 15 residues. Germline CDR1 is MDHEN and CDR2 is SYDVKM. The V end lost 6 bases, the J end lost 2 bases, and 16 bases lay between the germline ends. CDR3 in DNA: TGTGCCAGCAGCCAATCCAGGTTGTCAAACTATGGCTACACCTTC. It is translated as CASSQSRLSNYGYTF.

Only a few counts were recorded for this clone. CDR3 sequence: CASMRVLAGPYTDTQYF. The CDR3 DNA sequence: TGTGCCAGCATGCGGGTACTAGCGGGACCCTACACAGATACGCAGTATTTT. The V gene is TRBV6-2 or TRBV6-3, the J gene TRBJ2-3; 10 bases fit TRBD2. V trimming: 7 bases; J trimming: 2 bases; junction bases outside the gene matches: 12. The CDR3 totals 17 residues. Germline V gives CDR1 MNHEY, CDR2 SVGEGT.

This clone was counted at least ten times. V is TRBV2 and J is TRBJ1-5, with 12 bases aligning to TRBD1. The CDR3 is 14 amino acids. The trim removed 10 bases at V and 3 bases at J, leaving 4 bases unmatched. CDR1 is SNHLY and CDR2 is FYNNEI in the germline V gene. Here the CDR3 DNA reads TGTGCCATCGGGACAGGGGGCTTCAATCAGCCCCAGCATTTT. Residues: CAIGTGGFNQPQHF. The entire variable domain, with the rest obtained from reference TRBV2 and TRBJ1-5, is as follows: EPEVTQTPSHQVTQMGQEVILRCVPISNHLYFYWYRQILGQKVEFLVSFYNNEISEKSEIFDDQFSVERPDGSNFTLKIRSTKLEDSAMYFCAIGTGGFNQPQHFGDGTRLSIL.

This clone was counted many times. The chain carries TRBV7-2 and TRBJ2-2, with D unresolved. CDR1 SGHTA and CDR2 FQGNSA come from the germline V gene. The V end was cut by 5 bases, the J end by 3 bases, with 7 bases between. The CDR3 contains 13 residues. DNA for the CDR3: TGTGCCAGCAGCGCCACTTACACCGGGGAGCTGTTTTTT. This gives the protein CASSATYTGELFF.

Regarding this clone: A much larger clone differs from this one at a single base, so this may be a read error. The chain's CDR3 is CDSTLGGRAEAFF. As DNA, the CDR3 is TGTGACAGCACCCTGGGGGGCAGGGCTGAAGCTTTCTTT. This rearrangement joins TRBV5-6 to TRBJ1-1; weak D call: TRBD1 (6 bases). Germline CDR1 SGHDT, CDR2 YYEEEE. The CDR3 has 13 amino acids.

The sample holds many counts of this clone. Other nucleotide sequences in the sample specify the same CDR3. This chain uses TRBV2 with TRBJ2-4; 8 bases line up with TRBD1. CDR1 and CDR2 from the germline V gene are SNHLY and FYNNEI. V dropped 7 bases and J dropped 0; count of bases not matched to a gene: 8. The CDR3 runs 16 residues. CDR3 in amino acids: CASTLDRGLAKNIQYF. The CDR3 DNA reads TGTGCCAGCACCCTAGACAGGGGTCTAGCCAAAAACATTCAGTACTTC.

Remarks on this clone: Given a much more abundant clone one base away, this may be a read error. The V and J genes are TRBV2 and TRBJ2-2; 8 bases line up with TRBD2. The CDR3 is 15 residues long. After removal of 6 bases from V and 5 bases from J, the junction contained 8 bases not matched to a gene. Germline CDR1 SNHLY, CDR2 FYNNEI. CDR3: CASSYGREATGELFF. DNA of the CDR3: TGTGCCAGCAGCTATGGGCGGGAGGCGACCGGGGAGCTGTTTTTT. Drawing the rest from reference TRBV2 and TRBJ2-2, the complete variable domain is EPEVTQTPSHQVTQMGQEVILRCVPISNHLYFYWYRQILGQKVEFLVSFYNNEISEKSEIFDDQFSVERPDGSNFTLKIRSTKLEDSAMYFCASSYGREATGELFFGEGSRLTVL.

In its sample, this clone was seen many times. The chain has TRBV5-5 and TRBJ2-3; 8 bases match TRBD1. The CDR3 runs to 15 residues. V trimming: 2 bases; J trimming: 2 bases; junction bases outside the gene matches: 4. CDR1 is SGHKS, CDR2 YYEKEE, per germline (reference sequence). CDR3 region: CASSFDRGLTDTQYF. For the CDR3, the DNA is TGTGCCAGCAGCTTCGACAGGGGCCTCACAGATACGCAGTATTTT.